This TCR beta chain was profiled in a study of blood T cell repertoires in COVID-19. At the level of the study: Acute-phase and convalescent COVID-19 samples originated in the United States, Italy and Spain. PBMCs, B-cell-depleted T cells, or T cells provided the cDNA or gDNA that made up the material.

The CDR3 runs to 17 residues. Unmatched junction bases numbered 15, after V lost 5 bases and J lost 4 bases. The germline CDR1 and CDR2 sequences are SEHNR and FQNEAQ (reference sequence). In the original workflow: Cell counts per sample came from amplifying reference gene primers. Sequenced by immunoSEQ multiplex PCR; TCRdb stores in-frame clones only, minus some. The D gene and trimming were derived from the DNA, and the V and J assignments and clone size from that table. The profile covers 120,000 to 150,000 clones, with about 83% appearing a single time and more than 6.5% taken by the ten largest.

The V and J genes are TRBV7-9 and TRBJ2-7; 9 nucleotides match TRBD1. Sequences were obtained from peripheral blood. The sequence was obtained from a woman aged 45-65 years with active or convalescent COVID-19. CDR3 in DNA: TGTGCCAGCAGCCACCGCAGGGGGGGGACAGGGTCATACGAGCAGTACTTC. This sequence encodes CASSHRRGGTGSYEQYF.